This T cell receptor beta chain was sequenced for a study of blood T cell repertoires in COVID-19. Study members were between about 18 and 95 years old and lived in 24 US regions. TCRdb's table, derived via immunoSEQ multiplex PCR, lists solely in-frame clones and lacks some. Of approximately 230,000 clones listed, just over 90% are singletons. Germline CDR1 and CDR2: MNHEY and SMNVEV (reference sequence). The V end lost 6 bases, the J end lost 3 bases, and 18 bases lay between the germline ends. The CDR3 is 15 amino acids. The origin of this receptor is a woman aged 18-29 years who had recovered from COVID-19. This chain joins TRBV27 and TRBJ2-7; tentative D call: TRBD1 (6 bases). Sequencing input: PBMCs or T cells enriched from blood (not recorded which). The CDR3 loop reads CASSRSWTEIYEQYF. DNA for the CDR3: TGTGCCAGCAGCCGAAGCTGGACAGAAATCTACGAGCAGTACTTC.